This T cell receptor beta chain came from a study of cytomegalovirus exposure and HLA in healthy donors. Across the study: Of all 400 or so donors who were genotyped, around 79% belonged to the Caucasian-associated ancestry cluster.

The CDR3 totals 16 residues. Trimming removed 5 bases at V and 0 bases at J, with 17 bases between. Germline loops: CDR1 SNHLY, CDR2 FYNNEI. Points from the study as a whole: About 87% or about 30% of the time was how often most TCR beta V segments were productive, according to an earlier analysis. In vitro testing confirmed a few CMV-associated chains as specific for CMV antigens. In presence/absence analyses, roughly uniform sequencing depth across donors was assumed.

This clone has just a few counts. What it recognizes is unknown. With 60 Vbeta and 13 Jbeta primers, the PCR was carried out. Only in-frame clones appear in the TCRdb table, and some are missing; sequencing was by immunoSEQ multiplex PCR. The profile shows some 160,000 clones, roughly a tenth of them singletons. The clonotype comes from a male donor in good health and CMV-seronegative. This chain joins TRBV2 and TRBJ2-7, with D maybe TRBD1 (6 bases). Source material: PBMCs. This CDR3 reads CASSFDQGPSSYEQYF. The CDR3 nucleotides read TGTGCCAGCAGTTTTGACCAGGGGCCAAGCTCCTACGAGCAGTACTTC.